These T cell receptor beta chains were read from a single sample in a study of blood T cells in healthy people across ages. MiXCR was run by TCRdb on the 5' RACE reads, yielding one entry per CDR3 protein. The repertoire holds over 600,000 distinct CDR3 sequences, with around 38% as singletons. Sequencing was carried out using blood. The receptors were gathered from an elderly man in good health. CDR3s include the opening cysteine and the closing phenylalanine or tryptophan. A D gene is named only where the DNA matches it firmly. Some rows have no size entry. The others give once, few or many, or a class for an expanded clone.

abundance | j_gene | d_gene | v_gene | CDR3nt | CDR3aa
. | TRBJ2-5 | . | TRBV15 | TGTGCCACCAGCAGGGGGAGAGAAGAGACCCAGTACTTC | CATSRGREETQYF
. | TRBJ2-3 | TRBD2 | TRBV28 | TGTGCCAGCAGTTCTCCGGGACTAGCGGGATATAAAATCACAGATACGCAGTATTTT | CASSSPGLAGYKITDTQYF
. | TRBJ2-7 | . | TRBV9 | TGTGCCAGCAGCGTAAACAGGGTCGGGACCTACAATGAGCAGTACTTC | CASSVNRVGTYNEQYF
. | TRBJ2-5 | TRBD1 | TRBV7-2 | TGTGCCAGCAGCTCCCAGACAGGGTGGGGAGAGACCCAGTACTTC | CASSSQTGWGETQYF
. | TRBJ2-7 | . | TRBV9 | TGTGCCAGCAGCGCCGGTAGCGGTAGCTCCTACGAGCAGTACTTC | CASSAGSGSSYEQYF
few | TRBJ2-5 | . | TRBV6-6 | TGTGCCAGCAGTTACCTGGGGGCCCAAGAGACCCAGTACTTC | CASSYLGAQETQYF
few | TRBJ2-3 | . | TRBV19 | TGTGCCAGTAGTCGAGCTGATACGCAGTATTTT | CASSRADTQYF
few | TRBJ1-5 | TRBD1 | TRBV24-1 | TGTGCCACCAGTGCGGGGACAGGGATAAGCAATCAGCCCCAGCATTTT | CATSAGTGISNQPQHF
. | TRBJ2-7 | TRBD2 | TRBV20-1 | TGCAGTGCTAGACTGGCGGGAGGGCCGCGATACGAGCAGTACTTC | CSARLAGGPRYEQYF
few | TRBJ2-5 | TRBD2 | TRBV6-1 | TGTGCCAGCAGACGACTAGCGGGAGGGCCGATGGAGACCCAGTACTTC | CASRRLAGGPMETQYF
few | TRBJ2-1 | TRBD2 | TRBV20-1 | TGCAGTGCTAGAGCCCCTGGGGGAACTAGCGGATTAAATGAGCAGTTCTTC | CSARAPGGTSGLNEQFF
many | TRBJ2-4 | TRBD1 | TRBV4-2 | TGTGCCAGCAGCCAAGATAGGACAGGGAGAAACATTCAGTACTTC | CASSQDRTGRNIQYF
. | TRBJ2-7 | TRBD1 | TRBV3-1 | TGTGCCAGCAGCCAAGATCCCCGACAGGGCCCCTCCTACGAGCAGTACTTC | CASSQDPRQGPSYEQYF
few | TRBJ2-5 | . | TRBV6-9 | TGTGCCAGGGGTAGCGGCATACGAGTAGAGACCCAGTACTTC | CARGSGIRVETQYF
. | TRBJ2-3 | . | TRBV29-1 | TGCAGCGTTGTGAGGGCGGGGCAGGTTGGCACAGATACGCAGTATTTT | CSVVRAGQVGTDTQYF
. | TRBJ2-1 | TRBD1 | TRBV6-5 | TGTGCCAGCAGCCCAGGACAGGCCAACTCCTACAATGAGCAGTTCTTC | CASSPGQANSYNEQFF
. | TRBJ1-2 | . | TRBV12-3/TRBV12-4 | TGTGCCAGCAGTTTAGTCAGGCAAGGGGGCTACACCTTC | CASSLVRQGGYTF
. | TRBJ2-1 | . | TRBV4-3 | TGCGCCAGCAGCCGGGACGTGGGCCTAGCGAACAATGAGCAGTTCTTC | CASSRDVGLANNEQFF
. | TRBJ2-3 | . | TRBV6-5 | TGTGCCAGCAGTTACCAGGGGTCACCAGATACGCAGTATTTT | CASSYQGSPDTQYF
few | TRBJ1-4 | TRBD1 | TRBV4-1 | TGCGCCAGCAGCCATGGGACAGGGGGCCCTGAAAAACTGTTTTTT | CASSHGTGGPEKLFF
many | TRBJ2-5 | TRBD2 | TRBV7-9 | TGTGCCAGCAGCTTAGGGACTAGCGGGATCCAAGAGACCCAGTACTTC | CASSLGTSGIQETQYF
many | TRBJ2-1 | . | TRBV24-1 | TGTGCCACCAGTGATCCCGGTACGGCGGGAAGAGGCAGTGAGCAGTTCTTC | CATSDPGTAGRGSEQFF
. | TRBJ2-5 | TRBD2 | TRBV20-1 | TGCAGTGCTCCCACCGGGAGGGCTATATCCTACGGGCAGTACTTC | CSAPTGRAISYGQYF
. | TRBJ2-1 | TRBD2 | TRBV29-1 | TGCAGCGTTGCGTTGGCGGGGGGGAAATACAATGAGCAGTTCTTC | CSVALAGGKYNEQFF
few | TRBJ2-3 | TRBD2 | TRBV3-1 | TGTGCCAGCAGCCAATACGGGACTAGCGGAACCACAGATACGCAGTATTTT | CASSQYGTSGTTDTQYF
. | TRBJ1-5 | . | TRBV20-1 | TGCAGTGCTCAAGGTCCTGATCAGCCCCAGCATTTT | CSAQGPDQPQHF
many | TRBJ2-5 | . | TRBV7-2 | TGTGCCAGCAGCGCGGCTCGAGAGACCCAGTACTTC | CASSAARETQYF
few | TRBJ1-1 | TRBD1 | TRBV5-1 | TGCGCCAGCAGCTTGGTGGCAGGGGGCTGGGGTGAAGCTTTCTTT | CASSLVAGGWGEAFF
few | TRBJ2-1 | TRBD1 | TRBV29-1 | TGCAGCGTTAGGACAGGAAACTCCTACAATGAGCAGTTCTTC | CSVRTGNSYNEQFF